This TCR beta chain was identified during a study of cytomegalovirus exposure and HLA in healthy donors. Study-level results: As a later analysis revealed, most CMV-associated TCR beta chains appeared HLA-restricted. Later on, an analysis showed TCR association rates differing by HLA locus, with DRB1 the most and HLA-C the fewest. TCR beta V segments were, for the most part, productive about 87% or about 30% of the time in an earlier analysis.

Vbeta (60) and Jbeta (13) primers were used in the PCR. Sequenced by immunoSEQ multiplex PCR; TCRdb stores in-frame clones only, minus some. The sample carries 130,000 or so clones, about two thirds recorded once. Each donor's status was that of a healthy bone marrow donor. Comment on this clone: Antigen unknown.

This receptor was taken from a man in his fifties or sixties in good health and CMV-seropositive. Sequencing input: PBMCs.

In nucleotides, the CDR3 is TGCGCCAGCAGCTTGACCGGACTAGCGGGGGGTGATACGCAGTATTTT. It encodes CASSLTGLAGGDTQYF. The chain carries TRBV5-1 and TRBJ2-3; TRBD2 agrees at 14 bases. The V gene's germline CDR1 is SGHRS and CDR2 YFSETQ. The CDR3 is 16 amino acids. The ends lost 1 base at V and 6 bases at J; junction bases unmatched: 4. Together with reference TRBV5-1 and TRBJ2-3, the CDR3 gives the full variable domain: KAGVTQTPRYLIKTRGQQVTLSCSPISGHRSVSWYQQTPGQGLQFLFEYFSETQRNKGNFPGRFSGRQFSNSRSEMNVSTLELGDSALYLCASSLTGLAGGDTQYFGPGTRLTVL.